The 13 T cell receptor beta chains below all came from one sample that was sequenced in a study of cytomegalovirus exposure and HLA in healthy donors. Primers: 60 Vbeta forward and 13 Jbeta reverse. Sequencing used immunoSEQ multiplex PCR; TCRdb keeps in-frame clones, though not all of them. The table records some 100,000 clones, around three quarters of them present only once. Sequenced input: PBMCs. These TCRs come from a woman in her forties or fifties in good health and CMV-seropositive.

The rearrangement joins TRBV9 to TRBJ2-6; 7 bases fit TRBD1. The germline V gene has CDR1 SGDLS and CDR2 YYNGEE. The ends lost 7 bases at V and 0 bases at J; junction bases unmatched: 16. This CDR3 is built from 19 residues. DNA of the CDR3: TGTGCCAGCGGGAAGGGGGCCCTTTACAGGAACTCTGGGGCCAACGTCCTGACTTTC. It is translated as CASGKGALYRNSGANVLTF.

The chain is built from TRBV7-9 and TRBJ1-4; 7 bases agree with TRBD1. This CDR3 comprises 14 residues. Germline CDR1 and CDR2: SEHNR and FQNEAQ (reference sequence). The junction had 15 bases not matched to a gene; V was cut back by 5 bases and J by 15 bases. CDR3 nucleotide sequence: TGTGCCAGCAGCCCGGGACAGAGGCTTGTAGGGTTGTTTTTT. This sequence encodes CASSPGQRLVGLFF.

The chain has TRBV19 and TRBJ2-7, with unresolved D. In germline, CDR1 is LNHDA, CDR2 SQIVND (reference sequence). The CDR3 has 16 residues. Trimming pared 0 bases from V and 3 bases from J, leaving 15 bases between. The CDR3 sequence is CASSIELTNRVYEQYF. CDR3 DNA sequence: TGTGCCAGTAGTATAGAACTGACGAATCGGGTCTACGAGCAGTACTTC. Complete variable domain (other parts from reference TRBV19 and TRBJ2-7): DGGITQSPKYLFRKEGQNVTLSCEQNLNHDAMYWYRQDPGQGLRLIYYSQIVNDFQKGDIAEGYSVSREKKESFPLTVTSAQKNPTAFYLCASSIELTNRVYEQYFGPGTRLTVT.

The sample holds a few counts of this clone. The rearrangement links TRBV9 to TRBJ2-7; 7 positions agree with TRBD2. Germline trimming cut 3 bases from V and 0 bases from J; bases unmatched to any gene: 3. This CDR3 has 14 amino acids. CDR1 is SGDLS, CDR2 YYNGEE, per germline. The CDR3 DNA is TGTGCCAGCAGCGGGGGGGGTCACTCCTACGAGCAGTACTTC. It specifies CASSGGGHSYEQYF.

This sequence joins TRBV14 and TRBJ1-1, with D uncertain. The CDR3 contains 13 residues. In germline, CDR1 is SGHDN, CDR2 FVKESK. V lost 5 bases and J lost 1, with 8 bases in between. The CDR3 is CASSWGGNTEAFF. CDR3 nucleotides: TGTGCCAGCAGCTGGGGAGGGAACACTGAAGCTTTCTTT.

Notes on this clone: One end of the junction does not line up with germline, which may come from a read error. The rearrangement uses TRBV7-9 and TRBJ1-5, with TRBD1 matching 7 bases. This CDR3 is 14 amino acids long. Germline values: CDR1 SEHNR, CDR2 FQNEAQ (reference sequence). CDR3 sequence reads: CSSSSPGGNQPQHF. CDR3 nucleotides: TGTTCCAGCAGCTCCCCAGGGGGTAACCAGCCCCAGCATTTT.

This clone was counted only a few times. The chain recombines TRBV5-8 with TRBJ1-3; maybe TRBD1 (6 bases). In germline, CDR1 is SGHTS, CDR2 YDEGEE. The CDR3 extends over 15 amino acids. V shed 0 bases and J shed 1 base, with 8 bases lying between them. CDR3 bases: TGTGCCAGCAGCTTGGGGACAGTTTCTGGAAACACCATATATTTT. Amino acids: CASSLGTVSGNTIYF.

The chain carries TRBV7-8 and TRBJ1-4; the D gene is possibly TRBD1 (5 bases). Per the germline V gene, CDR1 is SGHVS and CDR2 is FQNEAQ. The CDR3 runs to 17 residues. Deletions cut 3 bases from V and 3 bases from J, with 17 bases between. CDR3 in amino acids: CASSFLWGEGANEKLFF. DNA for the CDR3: TGTGCCAGCAGCTTCCTGTGGGGGGAAGGGGCTAATGAAAAACTGTTTTTT.

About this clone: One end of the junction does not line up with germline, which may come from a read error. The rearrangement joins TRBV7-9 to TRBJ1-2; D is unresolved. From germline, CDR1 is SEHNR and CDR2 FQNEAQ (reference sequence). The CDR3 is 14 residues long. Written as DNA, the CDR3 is TGTTCCAGCAGCTTAGGCGGAGGAACTCTGGGCTACACCTTC. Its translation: CSSSLGGGTLGYTF.

The CDR3 spells CASSYYNEETQYF. In DNA form, the CDR3 reads TGTGCCAGCAGTTACTATAACGAGGAGACCCAGTACTTC. J is TRBJ2-5 and V is TRBV6-5; no reliable D call. Trimming pared 1 base from V and 5 bases from J, leaving 8 bases between. The germline gives CDR1 MNHEY, CDR2 SVGAGI. The CDR3 runs 13 residues.

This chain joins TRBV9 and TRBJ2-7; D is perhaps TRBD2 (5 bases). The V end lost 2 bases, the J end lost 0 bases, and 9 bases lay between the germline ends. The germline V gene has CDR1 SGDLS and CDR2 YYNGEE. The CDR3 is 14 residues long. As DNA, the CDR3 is TGTGCCAGCAGCGTGGGAGCGGACTCCTACGAGCAGTACTTC. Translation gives CASSVGADSYEQYF.

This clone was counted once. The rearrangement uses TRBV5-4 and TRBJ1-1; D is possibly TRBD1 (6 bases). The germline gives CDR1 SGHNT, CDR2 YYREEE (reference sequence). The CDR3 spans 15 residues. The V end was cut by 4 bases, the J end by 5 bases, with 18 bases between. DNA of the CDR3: TGTGCCAGCAGCCCAAAGGGGGATTCGAGGACTGAAGCTTTCTTT. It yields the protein CASSPKGDSRTEAFF.

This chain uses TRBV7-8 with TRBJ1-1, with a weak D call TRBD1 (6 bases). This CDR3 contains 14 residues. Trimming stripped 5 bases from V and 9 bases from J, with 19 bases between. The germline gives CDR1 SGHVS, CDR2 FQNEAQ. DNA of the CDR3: TGTGCCAGCAGCCTCAGATCAGGGGAGGGGAAAGCTTTCTTT. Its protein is CASSLRSGEGKAFF.